A single sample gave rise to the 32 T cell receptor beta chains below, sequenced in a study of blood T cell repertoires in COVID-19. Assay used: immunoSEQ multiplex PCR; TCRdb lists only in-frame clones, some missing. The sample has fewer than 400,000 clones, 85% seen once. The sequenced sample consisted of PBMCs or T cells enriched from blood (not recorded which). Receptors were obtained from a woman in her twenties or thirties who had been exposed to COVID-19.

CDR3 nucleotides: TGTGCCAGCAGCCGACCGGGGGAGCAGTACTTC. Translated: CASSRPGEQYF. This chain links TRBV3-1 (or the pseudogene TRBV3-2) with TRBJ2-7; D is possibly TRBD2 (5 bases). The germline gives CDR1 LGHDT, CDR2 YNNKEL (reference sequence). Trimming pared 4 bases from V and 7 bases from J, leaving 8 bases between. The CDR3 spans 11 residues.

The chain recombines TRBV30 with TRBJ1-6; the match to TRBD1 covers 8 bases. The J segment lost 14 bases and the V segment lost 2 bases, leaving 17 bases of the junction unmatched. CDR3 length equals 16 residues. Germline V CDR1 and CDR2: GTSNPN, SVGIG (reference sequence). CDR3 residues: CAWSTDRGHLRLALHF. CDR3 bases: TGTGCCTGGAGTACAGACAGGGGCCACCTTAGGTTAGCCCTCCACTTT.

The chain combines TRBV2 with TRBJ2-1, with TRBD1 matching over 9 bases. V shed 0 bases and J 10 bases; nucleotides not matched to a gene: 7. This CDR3 has 15 residues. Per the germline V gene, CDR1 is SNHLY and CDR2 is FYNNEI. CDR3 protein: CASSEALGQGHEQFF. The DNA of the CDR3 is TGTGCCAGCAGTGAAGCGCTAGGACAGGGGCACGAGCAGTTCTTC.

This rearrangement joins TRBV10-3 to TRBJ1-4; no clear D gene. V was pared by 0 bases and J by 3 bases, with 8 bases between. The CDR3 has 15 residues. Germline loops: CDR1 ENHRY, CDR2 SYGVKD. CDR3 nucleotide sequence: TGTGCCATCAGTGAGTCGGTAGAACCTAATGAAAAACTGTTTTTT. It translates to CAISESVEPNEKLFF.

The chain uses TRBV9 and TRBJ2-2; no reliable D call. CDR1 is SGDLS and CDR2 is YYNGEE in the germline V gene. The CDR3 covers 14 residues. Trimming stripped 0 bases from V and 7 bases from J, with 10 bases between. The CDR3: CASSVGLDDGELFF. The DNA of the CDR3 is TGTGCCAGCAGCGTAGGGCTAGATGACGGGGAGCTGTTTTTT.

The chain is built from TRBV25-1 and TRBJ2-5; D is uncertain. Between the trimmed V and J ends, which lost 7 bases and 1 base, there was a span of 10 bases. The CDR3 totals 13 residues. Germline assignment: CDR1 MGHDK and CDR2 SYGVNS. The CDR3: CASIGVAQETQYF. The CDR3 region has the DNA TGTGCCAGCATCGGAGTGGCCCAAGAGACCCAGTACTTC.

This clone was recorded a few times. V gene TRBV3-1 (or the pseudogene TRBV3-2) combines with J gene TRBJ2-1; 8 bases are shared with TRBD2. The trim removed 11 bases at V and 5 bases at J, leaving 11 bases unmatched. The CDR3 sequence is 14 residues long. In germline, CDR1 is LGHDT, CDR2 YNNKEL (reference sequence). The CDR3 bases are TGTGCCCGGTATCGGCGGGGGGAGCACAATGAGCAGTTCTTC. As protein: CARYRRGEHNEQFF.

This clone was seen more than once but under ten times. The V call is TRBV5-1, the J call TRBJ2-7; perhaps TRBD1 as D (6 bases). V was pared by 0 bases and J by 3 bases, with 13 bases between. Germline CDR1 SGHRS, CDR2 YFSETQ. The CDR3 covers 15 residues. CDR3 sequence reads: CASSLEHRANYEQYF. The CDR3 DNA reads TGCGCCAGCAGCTTGGAGCACAGGGCCAACTACGAGCAGTACTTC.

This clone was recorded once. This chain uses TRBV24-1 with TRBJ1-5; 7 bases are shared with TRBD1. With 6 bases clipped from V and 4 bases from J, the junction kept 5 bases outside the gene matches. Germline V gene data show CDR1 as KGHDR and CDR2 as SFDVKD. The CDR3 is made up of 14 amino acids. The CDR3 protein is CATSTTGSNQPQHF. CDR3 coding DNA: TGTGCCACCAGTACGACAGGGTCGAATCAGCCCCAGCATTTT.

V is TRBV7-3 and J is TRBJ2-7; 7 nucleotides match TRBD1. The CDR3 loop spans 14 amino acids. CDR1 SGHTA and CDR2 FQGTGA come from the germline V gene. J gave up 4 bases and V 5 bases, and 8 bases lay outside the gene matches. The CDR3 protein is CASSTRQGPYEQYF. CDR3 DNA sequence: TGTGCCAGCAGCACCCGACAGGGACCTTACGAGCAGTACTTC.

This clone was observed a few times. A junction end diverges from the germline sequence, so it may reflect a read error. The chain employs TRBV5-4 and TRBJ2-7; 12 nucleotides match TRBD1. The CDR3 has 15 amino acids. Germline-derived CDR1 and CDR2 are SGHNT and YYREEE (reference sequence). The CDR3 protein is CASRLGQGASYEQYF. The CDR3 DNA reads as TGTGCCAGCAGGTTGGGACAGGGGGCTTCCTACGAGCAGTACTTC.

CDR3 coding DNA: TGTGCCAGCTCACCCCCCCACTACAAGAACACTGAAGCTTTCTTT. Translated, it gives CASSPPHYKNTEAFF. The rearrangement joins TRBV18 to TRBJ1-1; D uncertain. The CDR3 sequence is 15 residues long. V lost 3 bases, J lost 1 base, and 12 bases lay in between. Looked up from germline, CDR1 is KGHSH and CDR2 is LQKENI.

The J gene is TRBJ1-6, the V gene TRBV29-1; D is unresolved. This CDR3 contains 12 residues. Germline CDR1 reads SQVTM; CDR2 reads ANQGSEA. V was trimmed by 6 bases and J by 10 bases, leaving 13 bases between them. The CDR3 loop is CSVGEARSPLHF. The CDR3 bases are TGCAGCGTCGGGGAGGCCAGATCACCCCTCCACTTT.

The chain is built from TRBV28 and TRBJ1-6, with 11 bases fitting TRBD1. The CDR3 is 16 amino acids. Trimming at V came to 4 bases and at J to 10 bases, leaving 9 bases not matched to a gene. Per germline, CDR1 MDHEN and CDR2 SYDVKM. CDR3: CASSSPGQGVGSPLHF. The DNA for the CDR3 is TGTGCCAGCAGTTCCCCGGGACAGGGGGTAGGGTCACCCCTCCACTTT. Complete variable domain (other parts from reference TRBV28 and TRBJ1-6): DVKVTQSSRYLVKRTGEKVFLECVQDMDHENMFWYRQDPGLGLRLIYFSYDVKMKEKGDIPEGYSVSREKKERFSLILESASTNQTSMYLCASSSPGQGVGSPLHFGNGTRLTVT.

This sequence joins TRBV30 and TRBJ1-3; D unresolved. Trimming pared 7 bases from V and 0 bases from J, leaving 10 bases between. There are 13 residues in the CDR3. Per germline, CDR1 GTSNPN and CDR2 SVGIG (reference sequence). In DNA, the CDR3 is TGTGCCTACGACACCAGCTCTGGAAACACCATATATTTT. As protein: CAYDTSSGNTIYF.

V gene TRBV7-9 combines with J gene TRBJ2-5, with a weak D call TRBD2 (6 bases). This CDR3 contains 15 residues. Germline lookup yields CDR1 SEHNR and CDR2 FQNEAQ (reference sequence). Trimming left V 5 bases short and J 6 bases short, with 19 bases between. The CDR3 loop reads CASSLRLGGPKTQYF. Here the CDR3 DNA reads TGTGCCAGCAGCCTCCGACTCGGGGGACCGAAGACCCAGTACTTC.

This sequence joins TRBV5-1 and TRBJ1-1; D uncertain. V was trimmed by 4 bases and J by 3 bases, leaving 10 bases between them. CDR1 SGHRS and CDR2 YFSETQ come from the germline V gene. The CDR3 sequence is 13 residues long. The CDR3 is CASSQVVDTEAFF. CDR3 sequence (DNA): TGCGCCAGCAGCCAGGTAGTGGACACTGAAGCTTTCTTT.

The CDR3 coding sequence is TGTGCCAGCAGCTTAGGTAGCGGAGGGTACAATGAGCAGTTCTTC. It specifies CASSLGSGGYNEQFF. This chain links TRBV7-6 with TRBJ2-1; possibly TRBD2 for D (6 bases). Germline CDR1 SGHVS, CDR2 FNYEAQ. V was clipped by 1 base and J by 4 bases, with 11 bases between them. The CDR3 totals 15 residues.

The genes are TRBV7-8 and TRBJ1-1, with D unclear. The CDR3 covers 14 residues. V was pared by 1 base and J by 1 base, with 7 bases between. CDR1 SGHVS and CDR2 FQNEAQ come from the germline V gene. The CDR3 DNA reads as TGTGCCAGCAGCTTAGGGGCGTCGAACACTGAAGCTTTCTTT. Protein: CASSLGASNTEAFF.

The V gene is TRBV10-3, the J gene TRBJ1-2; D is unclear. The V and J ends lost 1 base and 1 base respectively, with 10 bases between them. The CDR3 spans 15 residues. CDR1 is ENHRY, CDR2 SYGVKD, per germline. The CDR3 nucleotides are TGTGCCATCAGTGAGTGCCCCCCCAGTAACTATGGCTACACCTTC. It is translated as CAISECPPSNYGYTF.

V and J are TRBV6-5 and TRBJ1-2, with 7 bases aligning to TRBD1. Per germline, CDR1 MNHEY and CDR2 SVGAGI. This CDR3 contains 14 residues. With 4 bases clipped from V and 2 bases from J, the junction kept 4 bases outside the gene matches. The CDR3 loop is CASSWGQMNYGYTF. As DNA, the CDR3 is TGTGCCAGCAGTTGGGGACAGATGAACTATGGCTACACCTTC.

A few counts support this clone. The rearrangement joins TRBV6-2 or TRBV6-3 to TRBJ2-7, with D hard to call. The V gene's germline CDR1 is MNHEY and CDR2 SVGEGT. This CDR3 is built from 17 residues. Trimming shortened V by 0 bases and J by 7 bases, and 22 bases separated the two germline ends. CDR3 region: CASSYSTKGYSMKEQYF. For the CDR3, the DNA is TGTGCCAGCAGTTACTCGACAAAAGGCTACTCCATGAAGGAGCAGTACTTC.

The V gene is TRBV4-2, the J gene TRBJ1-4, with 10 bases aligning to TRBD1. CDR1 is LGHNA and CDR2 is YNFKEQ in the germline V gene. The CDR3 extends over 17 amino acids. J was trimmed by 1 base and V by 3 bases; bases with no gene match: 5. The CDR3 coding sequence is TGTGCCAGCAGCCACTCGACAGGGGGCATAACTAATGAAAAACTGTTTTTT. Its protein is CASSHSTGGITNEKLFF.

In this sample, this clone turned up once. The genes are TRBV14 and TRBJ2-7, with 7 positions matching TRBD1. V lost 5 bases and J lost 2; bases outside the gene matches: 12. This CDR3 is built from 16 residues. From germline, CDR1 is SGHDN and CDR2 FVKESK. CDR3 sequence: CASSTEWTGQTYEQYF. CDR3 sequence (DNA): TGTGCCAGCAGCACCGAATGGACAGGTCAGACCTACGAGCAGTACTTC.

This clone came up a few times. The chain combines TRBV28 with TRBJ2-5; 13 nucleotides agree with TRBD2. The CDR3 has 18 amino acids. V lost 6 bases to trimming and J lost 2 bases; unmatched junction nucleotides: 12. Germline CDR1 is MDHEN and CDR2 is SYDVKM. The CDR3 is CASSSGTSGTNFQETQYF. DNA of the CDR3: TGTGCCAGCAGCTCCGGGACTAGCGGGACGAATTTTCAAGAGACCCAGTACTTC.

The chain links TRBV2 to TRBJ1-2, with a weak D call TRBD1 (5 bases). The CDR3 runs to 15 residues. The V gene lost 5 bases and the J gene lost 4 bases, with 17 bases spanning the gap. Per the germline V gene, CDR1 is SNHLY and CDR2 is FYNNEI. The CDR3: CASSQDTFKGYGYTF. CDR3 bases: TGTGCCAGCAGTCAGGACACCTTCAAGGGCTATGGCTACACCTTC.

The J gene is TRBJ1-3, the V gene TRBV7-9; D is unclear. This CDR3 spans 15 amino acids. CDR1 is SEHNR, CDR2 FQNEAQ, per germline (reference sequence). Trimming pared 2 bases from V and 0 bases from J, leaving 8 bases between. CDR3 in DNA: TGTGCCAGCAGCTTACGGGGTAGCTCTGGAAACACCATATATTTT. This gives the protein CASSLRGSSGNTIYF.

The chain couples TRBV24-1 to TRBJ2-2; D may be TRBD2 (6 bases). CDR1 is KGHDR and CDR2 is SFDVKD in the germline V gene. CDR3 size: 15 residues. V lost 5 bases, J lost 8 bases, and 17 bases lay in between. CDR3 protein: CATSAPVGGSGELFF. CDR3 bases: TGTGCCACCAGTGCCCCTGTGGGGGGTTCGGGGGAGCTGTTTTTT.

The chain is built from TRBV30 and TRBJ1-1; D ambiguous. The CDR3 length is 13 residues. The germline V gene encodes CDR1 GTSNPN and CDR2 SVGIG (reference sequence). The V end lost 2 bases, the J end lost 0 bases, and 7 bases lay between the germline ends. The CDR3 coding sequence is TGTGCCTGGAGTTCGGGGTTGAACACTGAAGCTTTCTTT. It codes for CAWSSGLNTEAFF.

The V call is TRBV19, the J call TRBJ1-6, with 7 bases lining up with TRBD1. The trim removed 3 bases at V and 5 bases at J, leaving 4 bases unmatched. The length of the CDR3 is 15 residues. Per germline, CDR1 LNHDA and CDR2 SQIVND (reference sequence). This chain's CDR3 is CASSIRGGDNSPLHF. In DNA form, the CDR3 reads TGTGCCAGTAGTATTCGAGGGGGCGATAATTCACCCCTCCACTTT.

This clone came up a few times. The V gene is TRBV5-1, the J gene TRBJ2-1; possible D gene TRBD2, 6 bases. CDR1 and CDR2 from the germline V gene are SGHRS and YFSETQ. Trimming left V 0 bases short and J 15 bases short, with 16 bases between. The CDR3 totals 13 residues. The DNA for the CDR3 is TGCGCCAGCAGCTTGGGAGAAGGTTGGGGAGGGTTCTTC. It encodes CASSLGEGWGGFF.

The V call is TRBV18, the J call TRBJ1-1; possible D gene TRBD1, 6 bases. From germline, CDR1 is KGHSH and CDR2 LQKENI. Trimming pared 5 bases from V and 4 bases from J, leaving 20 bases between. This CDR3 is 16 amino acids long. CDR3 in amino acids: CASSSKGGQTGTEAFF. CDR3 DNA: TGTGCCAGCTCATCGAAAGGGGGACAAACAGGCACTGAAGCTTTCTTT. Complete variable domain (other parts from reference TRBV18 and TRBJ1-1): NAGVMQNPRHLVRRRGQEARLRCSPMKGHSHVYWYRQLPEEGLKFMVYLQKENIIDESGMPKERFSAEFPKEGPSILRIQQVVRGDSAAYFCASSSKGGQTGTEAFFGQGTRLTVV.